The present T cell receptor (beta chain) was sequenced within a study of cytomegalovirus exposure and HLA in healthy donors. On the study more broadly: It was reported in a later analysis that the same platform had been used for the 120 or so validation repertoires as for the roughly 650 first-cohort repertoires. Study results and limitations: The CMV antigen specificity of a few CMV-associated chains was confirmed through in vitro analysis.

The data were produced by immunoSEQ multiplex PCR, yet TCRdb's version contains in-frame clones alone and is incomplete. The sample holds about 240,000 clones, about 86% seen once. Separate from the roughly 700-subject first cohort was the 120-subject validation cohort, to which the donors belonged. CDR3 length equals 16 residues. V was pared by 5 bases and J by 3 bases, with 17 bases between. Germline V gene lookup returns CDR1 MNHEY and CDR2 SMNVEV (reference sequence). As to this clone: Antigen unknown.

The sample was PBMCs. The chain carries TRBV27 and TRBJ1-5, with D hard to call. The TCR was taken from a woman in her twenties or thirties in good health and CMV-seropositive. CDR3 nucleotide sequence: TGTGCCAGCAGTCCCTTCGCGCTACAGAACAATCAGCCCCAGCATTTT. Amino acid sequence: CASSPFALQNNQPQHF.